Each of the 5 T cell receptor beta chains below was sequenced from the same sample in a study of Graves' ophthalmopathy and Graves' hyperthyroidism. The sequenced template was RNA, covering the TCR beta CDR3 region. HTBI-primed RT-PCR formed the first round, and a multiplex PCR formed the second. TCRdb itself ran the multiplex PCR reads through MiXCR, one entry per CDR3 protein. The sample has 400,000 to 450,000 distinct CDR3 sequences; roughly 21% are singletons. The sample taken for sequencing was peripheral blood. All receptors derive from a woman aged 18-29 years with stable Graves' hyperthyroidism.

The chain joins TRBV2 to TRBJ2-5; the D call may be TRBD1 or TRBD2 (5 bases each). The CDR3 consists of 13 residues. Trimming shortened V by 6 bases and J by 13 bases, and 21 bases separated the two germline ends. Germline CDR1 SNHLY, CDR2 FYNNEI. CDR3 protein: CASRGTGKFPPYF. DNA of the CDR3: TGTGCCAGCAGAGGGACCGGGAAATTTCCTCCGTACTTC.

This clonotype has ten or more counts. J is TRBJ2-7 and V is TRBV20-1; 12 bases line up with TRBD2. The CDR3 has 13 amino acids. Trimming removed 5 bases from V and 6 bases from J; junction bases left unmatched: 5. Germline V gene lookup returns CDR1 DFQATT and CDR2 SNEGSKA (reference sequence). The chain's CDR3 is CSARLAGVGEQYF. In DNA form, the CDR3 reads TGCAGTGCTCGACTAGCGGGAGTGGGCGAGCAGTACTTC.

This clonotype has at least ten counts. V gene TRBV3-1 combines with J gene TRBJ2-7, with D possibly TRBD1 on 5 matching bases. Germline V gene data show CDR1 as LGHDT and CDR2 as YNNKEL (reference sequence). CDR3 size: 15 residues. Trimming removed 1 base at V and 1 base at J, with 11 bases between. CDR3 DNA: TGTGCCAGCAGCCAAGCCGTCCGACAGTCCTACGAGCAGTACTTC. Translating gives CASSQAVRQSYEQYF.

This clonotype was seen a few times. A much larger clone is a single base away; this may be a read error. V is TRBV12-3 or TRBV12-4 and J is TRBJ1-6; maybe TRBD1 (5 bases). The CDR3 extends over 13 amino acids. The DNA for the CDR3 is TGTGCCAGCAGTTCCTCAGGGAGTTCACACCTCCACTTT. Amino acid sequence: CASSSSGSSHLHF.

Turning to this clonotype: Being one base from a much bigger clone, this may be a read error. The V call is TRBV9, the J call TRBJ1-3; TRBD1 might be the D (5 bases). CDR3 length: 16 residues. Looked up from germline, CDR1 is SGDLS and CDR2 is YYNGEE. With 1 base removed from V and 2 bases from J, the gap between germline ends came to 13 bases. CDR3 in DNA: TGTGCCAGCAGCGTACAGGGATCGTCAGCTGGAAACACCATATATTTT. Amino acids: CASSVQGSSAGNTIYF.